This T cell receptor beta chain was retrieved from a study of T cell responses to AZD1222 COVID-19 vaccine listed by TCRdb under 2021. The study in broad terms: TCR sequencing covered 230 or so trial participants: 200 to 220 given two doses of AZD1222 and about 26 given two doses of MenACWY control vaccine. Trial participants were enrolled by age into subgroups of 18-55, 56-69 and 70-plus years, and roughly 160, 29 and 62 TCR-sequenced participants, respectively, were included in these subgroups.

Comments on this clone: It has no known antigen specificity. No base qualities exist here, and no much larger clone lies one base off it.

Deletion took 0 bases off V and 4 bases off J, with a span of 9 bases between the germline ends. The cysteine opens and the phenylalanine closes a CDR3 of 14 amino acids. Left in the record is the CDR3 DNA by itself, 42 bases read in frame from the first base. CDR1 and CDR2 (GTSNPN, SVGIG) derive from the germline V gene (reference sequence). The label giving this sample's time point can be read as: about 28 days (+/-7) after the second vaccine dose. AZD1222 recipients given second doses at about 4 weeks or at about 12 weeks were pooled, since spike-specific TCR depth and breadth were not found to differ between the two schedules. The vaccinee samples were drawn from two UK trials, COV001 and COV002, one of which was a single-blind randomized controlled phase 2/3 trial testing AZD1222 (ChAdOx1 nCoV-19) in healthy adults. For TCRbeta chain sequencing, PBMC samples from trial participants were taken at day 0 and at day 28 after the second dose.

Broader findings and caveats from the paper: Vaccine-associated CD4 TCRs spanned the whole spike protein, with dominant responses in regions 160-218 and 743-854. In the small 56-69-year group, the increase in depth fell short of significance, most likely because of low power. Because no samples from the day 14 peak response were available, repertoires could be characterized only after the peak T cell response. Conclusions about previously exposed vaccinees are limited because only five to seven AZD1222 recipients were SARS-CoV-2 seropositive at baseline. Spike-specific TCR breadth and depth rose significantly after two AZD1222 doses compared with day 0 and with MenACWY recipients. Epitopes outside the regions mutated in the B.1.351 and B.1.1.7 variants were reportedly recognized by nearly half of the unique spike-specific TCRs. Participants were mostly white British and included more females than males, and it was suggested by the authors that clonal diversity may have been underestimated.

The CDR3 regions of human TCRbeta chains were analyzed by immunosequencing. As for the original processing: TCRs in the repertoires were compared against a reference library of SARS-CoV-2-specific TCRs that had been generated with the MIRA antigen-specificity platform. Breadth meant the fraction of unique TCRs that were SARS-CoV-2-associated, whereas depth meant the fraction of total T cells that were SARS-CoV-2-associated. Each spike-specific TCR was assigned to its reactive spike region and to a CD4 or CD8 class using the MIRA data. Log10-transformed breadth and depth values were compared by one-way ANOVA with Sidak's multiple comparisons tests. Drawn from immuneACCESS, this table holds only the in-frame rearrangements with V and J called that TCRdb kept. Clones are partly lost; checked studies trace under half to an unresolved V gene and leave the rest unexplained. That table is the source of V, J and clone size, and D and trimming were worked out from the DNA. The sample table contains 65,000 to 70,000 clones; only one count was recorded for about four fifths of them. In total, the top ten clones hold 5.5% to 7% of the sample.

The chain couples TRBV30 to TRBJ2-2; the D gene is not confidently resolved. Here the sequenced sample was peripheral blood, taken 28 days after the second AZD1222 dose. The receptor's source is an adult who received the AZD1222 COVID-19 vaccine. Here the CDR3 is given as CAWSVLAATGELFF. The sequenced DNA: TGTGCCTGGAGTGTACTGGCTGCCACCGGGGAGCTGTTTTTT.